These 20 T cell receptor beta chains originate from one sample sequenced in a study of shared clonotypes between healthy human individuals. The protocol was immunoSEQ multiplex PCR, while the TCRdb copy is restricted to in-frame clones and leaves out a portion. The table includes about 2 million clones, about 95% detected once. Naive CD8 populations comprised CD45RO-negative cells positively selected for CCR7, excluding terminally differentiated effector memory CD45RA+ cells. Sequencing was carried out using naive CD8+ T cells sorted from blood. The receptors originated from a man aged 18 to 30 in good health.

The rearrangement joins TRBV5-6 to TRBJ2-7; perhaps D is TRBD1 or TRBD2 (6 bases each). Germline CDR1 SGHDT, CDR2 YYEEEE. V gave up 6 bases and J gave up 6 bases, with 16 bases separating them. The CDR3 has 13 amino acids. CDR3 sequence: CASTLGGISEQYF. In nucleotides, the CDR3 is TGTGCCAGCACCCTAGGGGGGATTTCCGAGCAGTACTTC.

This rearrangement joins TRBV28 to TRBJ2-3; D is unresolved. Germline V gene sequence: CDR1 MDHEN, CDR2 SYDVKM. Trimming removed 10 bases from V and 4 bases from J, with 9 bases in between. This CDR3 spans 11 amino acids. CDR3 bases: TGTGCCATCGCCAGATCAGATACGCAGTATTTT. Its protein is CAIARSDTQYF. The full variable domain, rest sourced from reference TRBV28 and TRBJ2-3, is DVKVTQSSRYLVKRTGEKVFLECVQDMDHENMFWYRQDPGLGLRLIYFSYDVKMKEKGDIPEGYSVSREKKERFSLILESASTNQTSMYLCAIARSDTQYFGPGTRLTVL.

The chain recombines TRBV2 with TRBJ2-7, with D possibly being TRBD1 (6 bases). Germline lookup yields CDR1 SNHLY and CDR2 FYNNEI. The V and J ends lost 10 bases and 4 bases respectively, with 26 bases between them. CDR3 length: 16 amino acids. Here the CDR3 reads CATLWLGYSGDYEQYF. The CDR3 DNA follows: TGTGCCACCTTGTGGCTGGGGTACTCAGGGGATTACGAGCAGTACTTC. Variable domain in full (rest from reference TRBV2 and TRBJ2-7): EPEVTQTPSHQVTQMGQEVILRCVPISNHLYFYWYRQILGQKVEFLVSFYNNEISEKSEIFDDQFSVERPDGSNFTLKIRSTKLEDSAMYFCATLWLGYSGDYEQYFGPGTRLTVT.

This rearrangement joins TRBV29-1 to TRBJ2-5; 11 positions match TRBD1. The CDR3 loop spans 15 amino acids. The J segment lost 5 bases and the V segment lost 4 bases, leaving 9 bases of the junction unmatched. The V gene's germline CDR1 is SQVTM and CDR2 ANQGSEA. The CDR3 sequence: CSVVRTGGLRETQYF. In DNA form, the CDR3 reads TGCAGCGTTGTTAGGACAGGGGGCCTTCGTGAGACCCAGTACTTC. Looking up the rest from reference TRBV29-1 and TRBJ2-5 gives the full variable domain: SAVISQKPSRDICQRGTSLTIQCQVDSQVTMMFWYRQQPGQSLTLIATANQGSEATYESGFVIDKFPISRPNLTFSTLTVSNMSPEDSSIYLCSVVRTGGLRETQYFGPGTRLLVL.

The rearrangement links TRBV5-1 to TRBJ2-7, with 10 bases identical to TRBD2. Germline V gene lookup returns CDR1 SGHRS and CDR2 YFSETQ. The V and J ends lost 0 bases and 6 bases, in that order; junction bases with no gene match: 21. This CDR3 comprises 20 residues. The DNA for the CDR3 is TGCGCCAGCAGCTTGGCCGGGGCTAGCGGGAGAGTAGGACCCGGCGGCGAGCAGTACTTC. Encoded protein: CASSLAGASGRVGPGGEQYF.

The rearrangement uses TRBV30 and TRBJ1-2; D remains unclear. Germline V gives CDR1 GTSNPN, CDR2 SVGIG (reference sequence). V dropped 5 bases and J dropped 5 bases, with 3 bases sitting between them. The CDR3 has 9 amino acids. CDR3 region: CAWGYGYTF. The CDR3 DNA sequence: TGTGCCTGGGGGTATGGCTACACCTTC.

V is TRBV5-8 and J is TRBJ1-2; D gene uncertain. CDR3 length: 13 residues. Germline CDR1 reads SGHTS; CDR2 reads YDEGEE. The V end was cut by 0 bases, the J end by 3 bases, with 6 bases between. This CDR3 is CASSLGGDYGYTF. The CDR3 DNA follows: TGTGCCAGCAGCTTGGGCGGTGACTATGGCTACACCTTC.

The chain uses TRBV27 and TRBJ1-1, with a possible D match to TRBD1 (5 bases). The CDR3 covers 15 residues. Germline V CDR1 and CDR2: MNHEY, SMNVEV (reference sequence). V lost 0 bases to trimming and J lost 1 base, with 9 bases between them. The chain's CDR3 is CASSLSTAGNTEAFF. Here the CDR3 DNA reads TGTGCCAGCAGTTTATCGACAGCAGGGAACACTGAAGCTTTCTTT.

The chain carries TRBV4-1 and TRBJ2-3; D ambiguous. CDR1 and CDR2 from the germline V gene are MGHRA and YSYEKL. The CDR3 covers 16 residues. Deletions cut 4 bases from V and 0 bases from J, with 14 bases between. The CDR3 coding sequence is TGCGCCAGCAGCCTTACCGTGACCTCTAGCACAGATACGCAGTATTTT. This sequence encodes CASSLTVTSSTDTQYF.

The CDR3 sequence: CASSLYRGESSYEQYF. In DNA, the CDR3 is TGTGCCAGCAGCTTGTATCGTGGAGAAAGCTCCTACGAGCAGTACTTC. The gene calls are TRBV11-2 and TRBJ2-7; D is uncertain. Germline loops: CDR1 SGHAT, CDR2 FQNNGV. CDR3 size: 16 residues. The V and J ends lost 3 bases and 0 bases respectively, with 15 bases between them.

V gene TRBV10-1 combines with J gene TRBJ2-3, with TRBD1 as a possible D gene (7 bases). Trimming pared 6 bases from V and 4 bases from J, leaving 17 bases between. CDR1 WNHNN and CDR2 SYGVQD come from the germline V gene (reference sequence). This CDR3 is 15 amino acids long. The CDR3: CASRKQGPGADTQYF. DNA of the CDR3: TGCGCCAGCAGAAAACAGGGGCCGGGAGCAGATACGCAGTATTTT.

The chain uses TRBV6-6 and TRBJ2-1, with D possibly matching TRBD2 (5 bases). CDR3 length equals 16 residues. Per the germline V gene, CDR1 is MNHNY and CDR2 is SVGAGI (reference sequence). The ends were cut back, 5 bases at V and 0 bases at J, with 14 bases in the middle. CDR3 DNA sequence: TGTGCCAGCAGTACCAAGGACTCCGGCTCCTACAATGAGCAGTTCTTC. Protein sequence: CASSTKDSGSYNEQFF.

The chain couples TRBV9 to TRBJ2-2; unclear D gene. Germline-derived CDR1 and CDR2 are SGDLS and YYNGEE. Trimming shortened V by 7 bases and J by 7 bases, and 11 bases separated the two germline ends. This CDR3 has 12 residues. CDR3: CASRPVGGELFF. CDR3 bases: TGTGCCAGCCGCCCGGTGGGCGGGGAGCTGTTTTTT.

The chain recombines TRBV19 with TRBJ2-3, with 8 bases matching TRBD1. With V trimmed by 0 bases and J by 7 bases, 15 bases remained unmatched. The germline CDR1 and CDR2 sequences are LNHDA and SQIVND (reference sequence). This CDR3 has 18 residues. The chain's CDR3 is CASSIDLGPPTGENTQYF. The CDR3 DNA sequence: TGTGCCAGTAGTATAGATTTAGGGCCGCCGACAGGGGAAAATACGCAGTATTTT.

Only one count was recorded for this clone. The rearrangement links TRBV7-9 to TRBJ2-5; 12 nucleotides match TRBD2. With V trimmed by 7 bases and J by 2 bases, 11 bases remained unmatched. Per the germline V gene, CDR1 is SEHNR and CDR2 is FQNEAQ (reference sequence). The CDR3 runs 17 residues. This chain's CDR3 is CASTLRGLAGGQETQYF. CDR3 nucleotide sequence: TGTGCCAGCACTCTACGAGGGCTAGCGGGAGGGCAAGAGACCCAGTACTTC. Drawing the rest from reference TRBV7-9 and TRBJ2-5, the complete variable domain is DTGVSQNPRHKITKRGQNVTFRCDPISEHNRLYWYRQTLGQGPEFLTYFQNEAQLEKSRLLSDRFSAERPKGSFSTLEIQRTEQGDSAMYLCASTLRGLAGGQETQYFGPGTRLLVL.

This clone was observed a handful of times. Other nucleotide sequences in the sample specify the same CDR3. This rearrangement joins TRBV6-6 to TRBJ2-2; D gene uncertain. With 1 base removed from V and 1 base from J, the gap between germline ends came to 4 bases. In germline, CDR1 is MNHNY, CDR2 SVGAGI (reference sequence). The CDR3 has 14 residues. The CDR3 loop reads CASSYWGNTGELFF. The CDR3 DNA reads TGTGCCAGCAGTTACTGGGGGAACACCGGGGAGCTGTTTTTT.

The chain has TRBV5-6 and TRBJ2-1, with 12 bases aligning to TRBD2. The CDR3 covers 17 residues. The junction had 7 bases not matched to a gene; V was cut back by 1 base and J by 5 bases. The germline gives CDR1 SGHDT, CDR2 YYEEEE. The CDR3 bases are TGTGCCAGCAGCTTGCGCGCGCCTAGCGGGAGGGACAATGAGCAGTTCTTC. Its protein product is CASSLRAPSGRDNEQFF. Full variable domain (missing parts from reference TRBV5-6 and TRBJ2-1): DAGVTQSPTHLIKTRGQQVTLRCSPKSGHDTVSWYQQALGQGPQFIFQYYEEEERQRGNFPDRFSGHQFPNYSSELNVNALLLGDSALYLCASSLRAPSGRDNEQFFGPGTRLTVL.

The V call is TRBV4-1, the J call TRBJ2-7; 7 positions match TRBD2. Germline V gene data show CDR1 as MGHRA and CDR2 as YSYEKL. This CDR3 is 13 amino acids long. Trimming removed 1 base from V and 6 bases from J; junction bases left unmatched: 3. CDR3: CASSQAPGGEQYF. In DNA, the CDR3 is TGCGCCAGCAGCCAAGCTCCGGGGGGCGAGCAGTACTTC.

The genes are TRBV7-8 and TRBJ2-2; D not resolved. Germline CDR1 SGHVS, CDR2 FQNEAQ. The V and J ends lost 5 bases and 6 bases respectively, with 10 bases between them. CDR3 length equals 13 residues. CDR3 sequence (DNA): TGTGCCAGCAGCACTTCTTCCCCCGGGGAGCTGTTTTTT. This sequence encodes CASSTSSPGELFF. Drawing the rest from reference TRBV7-8 and TRBJ2-2, the complete variable domain is GAGVSQSPRYKVAKRGQDVALRCDPISGHVSLFWYQQALGQGPEFLTYFQNEAQLDKSGLPSDRFFAERPEGSVSTLKIQRTQQEDSAVYLCASSTSSPGELFFGEGSRLTVL.

J is TRBJ2-3 and V is TRBV29-1; TRBD1 matches 8 bases. The length of the CDR3 is 15 residues. Trimming cost V 1 base and J 1 base; bases outside gene matches: 4. CDR1 is SQVTM and CDR2 is ANQGSEA in the germline V gene. CDR3 DNA: TGCAGCGTTGAAGGGGCGGGACAGGGCACAGATACGCAGTATTTT. Translation gives CSVEGAGQGTDTQYF.